The rows below give T cell receptor beta chains drawn from one sample of a study of cytomegalovirus exposure and HLA in healthy donors. Sequencing was performed with immunoSEQ multiplex PCR; in TCRdb, only in-frame clones are kept and a portion is missing. Of 210,000 or so clones listed, roughly 80% are singletons. Sequencing input: PBMCs. These receptors originate from a man aged 35-49 years in good health and CMV-seronegative. The CDR3 runs from the conserved cysteine through the conserved F or W. D genes are given only for firm matches. For some rows the clone size is stated as once, few or many, or as a class when expanded; others skip it.

clone size,V gene,J gene,D gene,CDR3 protein,CDR3 DNA
-,TRBV4-3,TRBJ2-7,TRBD1,CASSLGTGFYEQYF,TGCGCCAGCAGCCTCGGGACAGGATTCTACGAGCAGTACTTC
-,TRBV9,TRBJ2-2,TRBD2,CASSVAIAGDTGELFF,TGTGCCAGCAGCGTAGCTATAGCGGGGGACACCGGGGAGCTGTTTTTT
-,TRBV11-3,TRBJ2-7,TRBD1,CASSPGQGNYEQYF,TGTGCCAGCAGTCCGGGACAGGGGAACTACGAGCAGTACTTC
-,TRBV15,TRBJ2-1,-,CATSRVMGPGYNEQFF,TGTGCCACCAGCAGGGTCATGGGGCCCGGGTACAATGAGCAGTTCTTC
-,TRBV28,TRBJ1-2,-,CASRYKNYGYTF,TGTGCCAGCAGGTACAAGAACTATGGCTACACCTTC
-,TRBV9,TRBJ2-7,-,CASSHTTDGTYEQYF,TGTGCCAGCAGCCACACGACGGACGGGACCTACGAGCAGTACTTC
-,TRBV2,TRBJ1-5,-,CASRGGRGSNQPQHF,TGTGCCAGCAGGGGGGGACGAGGAAGCAATCAGCCCCAGCATTTT
-,TRBV6-5,TRBJ1-2,-,CASRTTGYGYTF,TGTGCCAGCCGTACGACAGGCTATGGCTACACCTTC
-,TRBV7-6,TRBJ2-5,TRBD2,CASSLARREGRETQYF,TGTGCCAGCAGCTTAGCGCGGAGGGAGGGAAGAGAGACCCAGTACTTC
-,TRBV10-1,TRBJ2-1,TRBD1,CASSEGTANNEQFF,TGCGCCAGCAGTGAGGGGACAGCGAACAATGAGCAGTTCTTC
-,TRBV9,TRBJ2-3,TRBD1,CASSVTGGGDTQYF,TGTGCCAGCAGCGTCACAGGGGGCGGAGATACGCAGTATTTT
-,TRBV7-9,TRBJ1-5,-,CASSRGGGWGNQPQHF,TGTGCCAGCAGCCGCGGGGGGGGGTGGGGCAATCAGCCCCAGCATTTT
once,TRBV10-3,TRBJ2-3,TRBD2,CAISLAGGLKDTQYF,TGTGCCATCAGTTTAGCGGGGGGCCTTAAGGATACGCAGTATTTT
-,TRBV2,TRBJ2-7,-,CASSWDLGEQYF,TGTGCCAGCAGTTGGGACTTAGGGGAGCAGTACTTC
-,TRBV27,TRBJ1-3,TRBD1,CASSLGTGGSTIYF,TGTGCCAGCAGTTTAGGGACAGGCGGGTCCACCATATATTTT
-,TRBV18,TRBJ2-5,-,CASSPGRVQETQYF,TGTGCCAGCTCACCTGGCAGGGTGCAAGAGACCCAGTACTTC
once,TRBV27,TRBJ1-2,-,CASSPTGGSYGYTF,TGTGCCAGCAGCCCTACTGGTGGTTCCTATGGCTACACCTTC
-,TRBV27,TRBJ2-1,TRBD2,CASSFSGGYNEQFF,TGTGCCAGCAGTTTTAGCGGGGGCTACAATGAGCAGTTCTTC
-,TRBV25-1,TRBJ2-7,-,CASSQGYEQYF,TGTGCCAGCAGTCAGGGTTACGAGCAGTACTTC
-,TRBV27,TRBJ2-6,TRBD1,CASSFGQGLLSGANVLTF,TGTGCCAGCAGTTTCGGACAGGGCCTCCTCTCTGGGGCCAACGTCCTGACTTTC
-,TRBV5-1,TRBJ2-5,-,CASSATTPQETQYF,TGCGCCAGCAGCGCTACGACACCTCAAGAGACCCAGTACTTC
-,TRBV19,TRBJ1-2,TRBD1,CASSERGGQGDTF,TGTGCCAGTAGTGAAAGAGGGGGACAGGGGGACACCTTC
-,TRBV28,TRBJ1-5,-,CASSQGPGPQHF,TGTGCCAGCAGTCAGGGGCCTGGGCCCCAGCATTTT
-,TRBV28,TRBJ2-7,TRBD1,CASSAPNSRTGSLYEQYF,TGTGCCAGCAGTGCCCCTAACTCCCGGACAGGGAGTTTATACGAGCAGTACTTC
-,TRBV29-1,TRBJ2-7,TRBD2,CSVGGGSYEQYF,TGCAGCGTTGGGGGGGGGTCCTACGAGCAGTACTTC
-,TRBV6-1,TRBJ1-2,-,CASIPRQTNYGYTF,TGTGCCAGCATTCCGAGACAGACTAACTATGGCTACACCTTC
-,TRBV7-9,TRBJ2-3,TRBD2,CASSSLWGLFADTQYF,TGTGCCAGCAGCTCCCTGTGGGGACTATTCGCAGATACGCAGTATTTT
-,TRBV6-1,TRBJ2-3,TRBD2,CASSSGGPTDTQYF,TGTGCCAGCAGTTCGGGAGGGCCCACAGATACGCAGTATTTT
-,TRBV6-4,TRBJ1-1,TRBD1,CASRAQGWDTEAFF,TGTGCCAGCAGGGCACAGGGGTGGGACACTGAAGCTTTCTTT
few,TRBV4-1,TRBJ2-2,TRBD2,CASSQMGGWTGELFF,TGCGCCAGCAGCCAAATGGGGGGGTGGACCGGGGAGCTGTTTTTT
-,TRBV6-6,TRBJ2-7,-,CASSVGDTYEQYF,TGTGCCAGCAGTGTCGGTGACACCTACGAGCAGTACTTC
few,TRBV10-2,TRBJ2-7,TRBD1,CASRTGGEQYF,TGCGCCAGCCGGACAGGGGGCGAGCAGTACTTC
-,TRBV29-1,TRBJ2-7,-,CSVIPMTGYEQYF,TGCAGCGTGATACCGATGACAGGCTACGAGCAGTACTTC
once,TRBV19,TRBJ1-2,-,CASEAAPTYGYTF,TGTGCCTCCGAGGCAGCCCCGACCTATGGCTACACCTTC
-,TRBV2,TRBJ2-7,TRBD2,CASSASGSLFGEQYF,TGTGCCAGCAGTGCTAGCGGGAGTCTCTTTGGAGAGCAGTACTTC
-,TRBV27,TRBJ2-1,TRBD1,CASSIGQVYNEQFF,TGTGCCAGCAGCATCGGACAGGTCTACAATGAGCAGTTCTTC
-,TRBV10-3,TRBJ2-1,TRBD2,CAISESREDEQFF,TGTGCCATCAGTGAGTCCCGGGAGGATGAGCAGTTCTTC
few,TRBV4-2,TRBJ1-1,TRBD1,CASSLGQTNTEAFF,TGTGCCAGCAGCCTGGGACAGACGAACACTGAAGCTTTCTTT
-,TRBV18,TRBJ2-7,TRBD1,CASSGQGGEQYF,TGTGCCAGCTCAGGACAGGGTGGCGAGCAGTACTTC
-,TRBV5-1,TRBJ2-3,-,CASSLSTDTQYF,TGCGCCAGCAGCCTCAGCACAGATACGCAGTATTTT
-,TRBV19,TRBJ2-7,TRBD1,CASKEQGEDEQYF,TGTGCCAGTAAGGAACAGGGGGAAGACGAGCAGTACTTC
-,TRBV18,TRBJ1-4,-,CASSPRREKLFF,TGCGCCAGCTCACCAAGGAGAGAAAAACTGTTTTTT
-,TRBV9,TRBJ2-5,-,CASSVSDWNQETQYF,TGTGCCAGCAGCGTATCGGACTGGAACCAAGAGACCCAGTACTTC
-,TRBV6-6,TRBJ2-7,-,CASTGSASYEQYF,TGTGCCAGCACGGGTAGCGCCTCCTACGAGCAGTACTTC
-,TRBV9,TRBJ2-1,-,CASSVEGNEQFF,TGTGCCAGCAGCGTCGAGGGAAATGAGCAGTTCTTC
-,TRBV30,TRBJ2-5,TRBD1,CAWSGQGWETQYF,TGTGCCTGGAGCGGACAGGGTTGGGAGACCCAGTACTTC
-,TRBV10-3,TRBJ1-3,TRBD1,CAILTGGETGNTIYF,TGTGCCATCTTAACAGGGGGCGAGACTGGAAACACCATATATTTT
-,TRBV7-9,TRBJ1-2,-,CASSLARQSYGYTF,TGTGCCAGCAGCTTAGCGCGACAGAGCTATGGCTACACCTTC
-,TRBV11-2,TRBJ2-1,-,CASSLSRSNEQFF,TGTGCCAGCAGCTTATCTAGGAGCAATGAGCAGTTCTTC
-,TRBV7-2,TRBJ2-2,TRBD2,CASSLQKTGLAGGPLKLFF,TGTGCCAGCAGCTTACAGAAAACGGGACTAGCGGGGGGCCCACTTAAGCTGTTTTTT
-,TRBV7-6,TRBJ2-2,TRBD2,CASSPGTSGGGELFF,TGTGCCAGCAGCCCCGGGACTAGCGGGGGAGGGGAGCTGTTTTTT
-,TRBV4-3,TRBJ2-2,-,CASSQDKAGYTGELFF,TGCGCCAGCAGCCAAGATAAGGCAGGGTACACCGGGGAGCTGTTTTTT
-,TRBV10-3,TRBJ2-5,-,CAISESQRASGETQYF,TGTGCCATCAGTGAGTCGCAGAGAGCATCGGGAGAGACCCAGTACTTC
-,TRBV5-5,TRBJ1-2,-,CASSLDINYGYTF,TGTGCCAGCAGCTTGGATATTAACTATGGCTACACCTTC
-,TRBV4-2,TRBJ2-1,TRBD2,CASSKASGGMDEQFF,TGTGCCAGCAGCAAGGCTAGCGGGGGGATGGATGAGCAGTTCTTC
-,TRBV6-5,TRBJ2-7,-,CASSTGPVYEQYF,TGTGCCAGCAGCACTGGTCCGGTCTACGAGCAGTACTTC
-,TRBV2,TRBJ1-2,-,CASTGGANYGYTF,TGTGCCAGCACCGGGGGAGCTAACTATGGCTACACCTTC
-,TRBV30,TRBJ2-1,TRBD2,CAWTRLAGSYNEQFF,TGTGCCTGGACAAGACTAGCGGGTTCCTACAATGAGCAGTTCTTC
-,TRBV7-9,TRBJ1-2,TRBD1,CASSSSWGQGGYGYTF,TGTGCCAGCAGCTCTTCGTGGGGACAGGGGGGCTATGGCTACACCTTC
-,TRBV10-1,TRBJ2-1,-,CASSERVGGIYNEQFF,TGCGCCAGCAGTGAGCGCGTTGGCGGGATCTACAATGAGCAGTTCTTC